This T cell receptor (beta chain) was obtained from a study of T-cell reconstitution after alpha-beta-depleted transplantation in children. This clonotype was seen repeatedly, ten times or more. The antigen is unknown. Study observations and caveats: Newly produced T cells mostly accounted for T-cell counts and diversity one year post-transplant. The origin of alpha-beta T cells about two months after transplant was reportedly several hundred expanded graft clones. Where some patients showed high TCRbeta diversity at day 60, it came from recipient T cells and thymic progenitors that had survived.

Germline loops: CDR1 MDHEN, CDR2 SYDVKM. V dropped 4 bases and J dropped 7 bases, with 11 bases sitting between them. CDR3 length equals 12 residues. Preparing the TCRbeta library involved the use of unique molecular identifiers. Using its own MiXCR run on the PCR reads, TCRdb lists one record per CDR3 protein. The sample gives over 200,000 distinct CDR3 sequences, roughly 10% of which show up once; roughly 27% is in the top ten. The J gene is TRBJ2-7, the V gene TRBV28; weak D call: TRBD1 (5 bases). This sequence originates from a child less than two years old with acute myeloid leukemia, due to receive a stem cell transplant. The sample here was PBMCs, taken before TCRalphabeta/CD19-depleted stem cell transplant. The CDR3 region has the DNA TGTGCCAGCAGTTATCAGGGTCTTGAGCAGTACTTC. Translation: CASSYQGLEQYF.